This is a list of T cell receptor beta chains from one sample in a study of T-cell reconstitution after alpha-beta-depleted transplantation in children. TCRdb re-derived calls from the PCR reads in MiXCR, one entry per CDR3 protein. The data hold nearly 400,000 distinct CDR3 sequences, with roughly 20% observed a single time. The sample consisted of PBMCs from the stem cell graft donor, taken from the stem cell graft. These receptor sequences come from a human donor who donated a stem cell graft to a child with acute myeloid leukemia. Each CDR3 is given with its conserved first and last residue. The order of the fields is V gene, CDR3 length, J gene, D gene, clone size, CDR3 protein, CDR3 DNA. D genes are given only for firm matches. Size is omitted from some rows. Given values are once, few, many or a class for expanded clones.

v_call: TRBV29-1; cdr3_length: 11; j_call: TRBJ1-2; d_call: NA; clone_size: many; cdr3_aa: CSVGGIYGYTF; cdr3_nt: TGCAGCGTAGGAGGTATCTATGGCTACACCTTC
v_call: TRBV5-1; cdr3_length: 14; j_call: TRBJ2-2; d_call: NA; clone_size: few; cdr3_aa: CASSRDREGGELFF; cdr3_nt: TGCGCCAGCAGCCGAGACAGGGAGGGCGGGGAGCTGTTTTTT
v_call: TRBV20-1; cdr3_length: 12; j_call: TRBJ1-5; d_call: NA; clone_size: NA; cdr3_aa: CSAREGDQPQHF; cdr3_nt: TGCAGTGCTAGAGAGGGAGATCAGCCCCAGCATTTT
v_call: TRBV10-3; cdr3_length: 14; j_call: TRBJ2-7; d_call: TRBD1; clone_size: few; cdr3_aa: CAIRPPGQGYEQYF; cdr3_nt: TGTGCCATCAGACCCCCGGGACAGGGCTACGAGCAGTACTTC
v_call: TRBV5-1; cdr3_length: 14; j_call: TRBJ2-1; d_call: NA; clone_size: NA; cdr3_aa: CASSLQEIYNEQFF; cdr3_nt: TGCGCCAGCAGCCTCCAGGAAATTTACAATGAGCAGTTCTTC
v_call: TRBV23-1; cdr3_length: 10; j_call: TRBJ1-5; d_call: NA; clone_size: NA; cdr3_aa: CATSNQPQHF; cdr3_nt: TGCGCCACTAGCAATCAGCCCCAGCATTTT
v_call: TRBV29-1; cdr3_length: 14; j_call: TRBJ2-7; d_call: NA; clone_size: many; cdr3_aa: CSVPMGRVTYEQYF; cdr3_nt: TGCAGCGTTCCCATGGGGCGGGTAACCTACGAGCAGTACTTC
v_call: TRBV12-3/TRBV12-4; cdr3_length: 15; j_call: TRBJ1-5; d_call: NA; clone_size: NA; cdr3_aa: CASLNRVNSNQPQHF; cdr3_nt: TGTGCCAGTCTTAACAGGGTAAATAGCAATCAGCCCCAGCATTTT
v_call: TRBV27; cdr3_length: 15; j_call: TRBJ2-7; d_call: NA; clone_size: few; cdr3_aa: CASSFRLGTSYEQYF; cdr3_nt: TGTGCCAGCAGTTTCCGTCTAGGGACCTCCTACGAGCAGTACTTC
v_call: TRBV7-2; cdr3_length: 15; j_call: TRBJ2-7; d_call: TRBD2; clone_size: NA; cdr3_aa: CARSLAGSSSYEQYF; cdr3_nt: TGTGCCCGCAGCTTAGCGGGGTCTAGCTCCTACGAGCAGTACTTC
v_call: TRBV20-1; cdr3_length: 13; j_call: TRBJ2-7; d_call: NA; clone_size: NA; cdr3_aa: CSARSSTSYEQYF; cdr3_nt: TGCAGTGCTAGGTCTAGCACCTCCTACGAGCAGTACTTC
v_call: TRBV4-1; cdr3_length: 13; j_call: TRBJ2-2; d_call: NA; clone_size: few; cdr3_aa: CASSQETGGELFF; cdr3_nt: TGCGCCAGCAGCCAGGAGACTGGCGGGGAGCTGTTTTTT
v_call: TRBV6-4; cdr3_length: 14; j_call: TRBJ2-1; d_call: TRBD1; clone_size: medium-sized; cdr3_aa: CASSGGTGGNEQFF; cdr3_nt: TGTGCCAGCAGTGGGGGGACAGGGGGCAATGAGCAGTTCTTC
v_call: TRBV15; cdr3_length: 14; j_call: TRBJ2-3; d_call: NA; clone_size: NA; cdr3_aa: CATSRVATTDTQYF; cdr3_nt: TGTGCCACCAGCAGAGTAGCGACCACAGATACGCAGTATTTT
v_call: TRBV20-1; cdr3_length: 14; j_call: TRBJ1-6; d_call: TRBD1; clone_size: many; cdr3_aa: CSAPRGQGQSPLHF; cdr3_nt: TGCAGTGCTCCTCGGGGACAGGGGCAATCACCCCTCCACTTT
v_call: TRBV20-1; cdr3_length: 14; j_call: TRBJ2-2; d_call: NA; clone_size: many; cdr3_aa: CSAGLNPNTGELFF; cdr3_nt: TGCAGTGCTGGACTGAATCCGAACACCGGGGAGCTGTTTTTT
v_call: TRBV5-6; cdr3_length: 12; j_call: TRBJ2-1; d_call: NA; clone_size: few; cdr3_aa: CASKRGGTYQFF; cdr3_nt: TGTGCCAGCAAACGAGGCGGGACTTATCAGTTCTTC
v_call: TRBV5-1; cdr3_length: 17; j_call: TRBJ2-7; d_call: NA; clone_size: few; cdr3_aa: CASSSRGPSYQSYEQYF; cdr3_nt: TGCGCCAGCAGCTCGCGAGGACCCTCCTACCAATCCTACGAGCAGTACTTC
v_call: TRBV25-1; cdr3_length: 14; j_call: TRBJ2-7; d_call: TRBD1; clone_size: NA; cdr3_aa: CASSEPGTGSEQYF; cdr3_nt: TGTGCCAGCAGTGAACCCGGGACAGGGTCCGAGCAGTACTTC
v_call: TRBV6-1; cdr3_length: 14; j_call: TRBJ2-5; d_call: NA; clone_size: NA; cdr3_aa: CASSEAPGAETQYF; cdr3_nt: TGTGCCAGCAGTGAAGCACCGGGGGCCGAGACCCAGTACTTC
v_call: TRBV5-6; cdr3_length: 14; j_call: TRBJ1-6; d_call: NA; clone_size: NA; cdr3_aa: CASSLIQGNSPLHF; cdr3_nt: TGTGCCAGCAGCTTGATACAGGGTAATTCACCCCTCCACTTT
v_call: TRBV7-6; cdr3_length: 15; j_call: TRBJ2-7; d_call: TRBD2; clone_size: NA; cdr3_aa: CASSQAAGGSHEQYF; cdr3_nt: TGTGCCAGCAGCCAAGCGGCGGGAGGTAGTCACGAGCAGTACTTC
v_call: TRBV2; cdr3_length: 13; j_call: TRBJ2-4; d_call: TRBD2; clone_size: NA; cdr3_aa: CASSGAGGDIQYF; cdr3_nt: TGTGCCAGCAGTGGAGCGGGAGGAGACATTCAGTACTTC
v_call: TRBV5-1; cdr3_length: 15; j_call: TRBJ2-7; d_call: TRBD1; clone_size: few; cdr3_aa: CASSLDRGPMLEQYF; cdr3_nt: TGCGCCAGCAGCTTGGACAGGGGGCCCATGCTCGAGCAGTACTTC
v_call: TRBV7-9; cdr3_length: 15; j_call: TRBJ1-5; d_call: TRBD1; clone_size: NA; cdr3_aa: CASSRGTGQNQPQHF; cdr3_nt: TGTGCCAGCAGCCGGGGGACAGGGCAAAATCAGCCCCAGCATTTT
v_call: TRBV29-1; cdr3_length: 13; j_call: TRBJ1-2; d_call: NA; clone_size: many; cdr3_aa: CSVEDGENYGYTF; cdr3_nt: TGCAGCGTTGAAGATGGGGAAAACTATGGCTACACCTTC